The 2 T cell receptor beta chains listed next were all sequenced from one sample in a study of vaccination and CD4 T cells after COVID-19. Via MiXCR, TCRdb re-called the PCR reads, giving one row per CDR3 protein. Seen here are about 19,000 distinct CDR3 sequences, 60% observed once, and the top ten hold 1.1%. The input for sequencing was CD4+ T cells from blood, taken after SARS-CoV-2 vaccination. These receptors were collected from a human donor who had recovered from COVID-19.

V gene TRBV6-1 combines with J gene TRBJ2-7; D might be TRBD1 (6 bases). With 7 bases removed from V and 5 bases from J, the gap between germline ends came to 12 bases. This CDR3 has 12 residues. CDR1 MNHNS and CDR2 SASEGT come from the germline V gene. For the CDR3, the DNA is TGTGCCAGCAATCAGGGGTTCAACGAGCAGTACTTC. The encoded protein is CASNQGFNEQYF.

The chain combines TRBV6-2 or TRBV6-3 with TRBJ1-6; 10 bases match TRBD1. CDR3 length: 23 amino acids. CDR1 and CDR2 (germline): MNHEY, SVGEGT. The trim removed 3 bases at V and 7 bases at J, leaving 27 bases unmatched. Here the CDR3 DNA reads TGTGCCAGCAGTTATAATAGACCGAGGACGGCGACAGGGGGCACCCCGGGGAATTCACCCCTCCACTTT. Protein product: CASSYNRPRTATGGTPGNSPLHF.